This TCR beta chain was sequenced during a study of blood T cell repertoires in COVID-19. As for the study in general: Recovered participants had two consecutive negative NP/OP PCR tests, healthcare professional clearance, or symptom resolution. Sample material is recorded as cDNA or gDNA derived from T cells, B-cell-depleted T cells, or PBMCs.

Original processing methods: Estimated nucleated cell counts came from reference gene primer amplification. Some clones are missing from TCRdb's copy, which holds only in-frame ones; the method was immunoSEQ multiplex PCR. For V, J and clone size, that table is used; D and trimming come from the DNA. The sample holds 120,000 to 150,000 clones, approximately 87% seen once. The CDR3 spans 14 residues. The germline gives CDR1 MGHRA, CDR2 YSYEKL. V lost 1 base and J 9 bases, leaving 13 bases between the germline ends. The sequencing input was PBMCs or T cells enriched from blood (not recorded which). The receptor was derived from a man aged 50-59 years in a cohort exposed to, infected with or recovered from COVID-19 (not recorded which). This chain uses TRBV4-1 with TRBJ2-4; the D gene is possibly TRBD1 (6 bases). The CDR3 sequence is CASSQVTGQFIQYF. For the CDR3, the DNA is TGCGCCAGCAGCCAAGTCACAGGGCAATTCATTCAGTACTTC.